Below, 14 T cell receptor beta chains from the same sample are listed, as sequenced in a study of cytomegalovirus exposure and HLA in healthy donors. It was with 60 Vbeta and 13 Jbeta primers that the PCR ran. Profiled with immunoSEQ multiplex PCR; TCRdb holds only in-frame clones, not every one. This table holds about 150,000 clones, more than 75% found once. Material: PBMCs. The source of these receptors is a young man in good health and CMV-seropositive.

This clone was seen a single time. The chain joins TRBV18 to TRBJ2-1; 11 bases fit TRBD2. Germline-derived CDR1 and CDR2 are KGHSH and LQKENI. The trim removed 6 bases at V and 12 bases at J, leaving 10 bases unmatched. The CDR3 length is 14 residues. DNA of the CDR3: TGTGCCAGCTCCCCAGGACTAGCGGGTGCTACGCAGTTCTTC. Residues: CASSPGLAGATQFF.

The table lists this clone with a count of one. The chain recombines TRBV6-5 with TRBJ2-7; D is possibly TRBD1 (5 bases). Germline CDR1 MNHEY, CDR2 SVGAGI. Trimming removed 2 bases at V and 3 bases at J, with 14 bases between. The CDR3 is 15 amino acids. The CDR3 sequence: CASSYHHRGDYEQYF. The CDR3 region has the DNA TGTGCCAGCAGTTACCACCATAGGGGCGACTACGAGCAGTACTTC.

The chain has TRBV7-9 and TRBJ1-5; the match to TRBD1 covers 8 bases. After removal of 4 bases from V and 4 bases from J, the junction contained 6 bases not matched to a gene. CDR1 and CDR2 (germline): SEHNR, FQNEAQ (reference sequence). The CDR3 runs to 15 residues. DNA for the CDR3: TGTGCCAGCAGCTCTTGGACAGGGACAAATCAGCCCCAGCATTTT. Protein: CASSSWTGTNQPQHF.

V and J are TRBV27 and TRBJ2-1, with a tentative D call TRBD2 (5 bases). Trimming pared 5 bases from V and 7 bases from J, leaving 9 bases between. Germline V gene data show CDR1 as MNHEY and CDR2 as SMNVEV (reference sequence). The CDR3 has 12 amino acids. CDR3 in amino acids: CASSPTGNEQFF. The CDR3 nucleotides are TGTGCCAGCAGTCCAACGGGGAATGAGCAGTTCTTC.

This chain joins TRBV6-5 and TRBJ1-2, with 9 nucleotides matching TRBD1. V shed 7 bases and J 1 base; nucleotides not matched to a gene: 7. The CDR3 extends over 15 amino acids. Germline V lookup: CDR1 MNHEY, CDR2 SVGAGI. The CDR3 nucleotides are TGTGCCAGCAATCCTACAGGGGGCGTTAACTATGGCTACACCTTC. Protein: CASNPTGGVNYGYTF.

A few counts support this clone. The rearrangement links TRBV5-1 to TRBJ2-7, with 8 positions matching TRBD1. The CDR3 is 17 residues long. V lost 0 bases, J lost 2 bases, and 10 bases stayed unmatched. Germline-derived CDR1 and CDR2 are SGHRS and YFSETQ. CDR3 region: CASSLALTGVLAYEQYF. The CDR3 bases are TGCGCCAGCAGCTTGGCCCTGACAGGGGTCTTAGCCTACGAGCAGTACTTC.

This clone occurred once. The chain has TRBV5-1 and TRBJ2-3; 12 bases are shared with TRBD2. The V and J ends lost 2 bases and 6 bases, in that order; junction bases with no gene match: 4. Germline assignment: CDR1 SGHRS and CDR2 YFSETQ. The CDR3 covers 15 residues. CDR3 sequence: CASSLRLAGEDTQYF. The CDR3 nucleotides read TGCGCCAGCAGCTTACGACTAGCGGGAGAGGATACGCAGTATTTT.

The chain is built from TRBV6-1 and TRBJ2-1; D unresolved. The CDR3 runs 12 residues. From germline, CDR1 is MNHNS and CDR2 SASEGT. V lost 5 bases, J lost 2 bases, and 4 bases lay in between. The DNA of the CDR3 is TGTGCCAGCAGTTTCACCTACAATGAGCAGTTCTTC. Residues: CASSFTYNEQFF.

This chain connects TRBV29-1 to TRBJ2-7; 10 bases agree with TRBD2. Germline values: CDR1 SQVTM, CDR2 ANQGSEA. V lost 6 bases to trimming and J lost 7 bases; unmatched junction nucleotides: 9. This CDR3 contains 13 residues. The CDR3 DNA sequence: TGCAGCGTCATACTCGCGGGACTAGCGGAGCAGTACTTC. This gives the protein CSVILAGLAEQYF.

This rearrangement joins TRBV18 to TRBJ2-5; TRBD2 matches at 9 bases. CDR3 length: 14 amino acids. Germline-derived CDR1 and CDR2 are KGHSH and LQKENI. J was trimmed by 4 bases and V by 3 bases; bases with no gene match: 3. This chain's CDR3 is CASSPGGRGETQYF. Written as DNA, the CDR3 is TGTGCCAGCTCACCCGGCGGGAGGGGAGAGACCCAGTACTTC. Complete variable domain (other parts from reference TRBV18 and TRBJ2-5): NAGVMQNPRHLVRRRGQEARLRCSPMKGHSHVYWYRQLPEEGLKFMVYLQKENIIDESGMPKERFSAEFPKEGPSILRIQQVVRGDSAAYFCASSPGGRGETQYFGPGTRLLVL.

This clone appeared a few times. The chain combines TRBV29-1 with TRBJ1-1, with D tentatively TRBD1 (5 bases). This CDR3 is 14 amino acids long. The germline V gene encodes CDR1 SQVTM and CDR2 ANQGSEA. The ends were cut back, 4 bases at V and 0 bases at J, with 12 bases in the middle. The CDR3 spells CSVVPGLLNTEAFF. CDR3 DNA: TGCAGCGTTGTTCCGGGACTTCTGAACACTGAAGCTTTCTTT. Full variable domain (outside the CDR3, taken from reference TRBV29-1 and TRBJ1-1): SAVISQKPSRDICQRGTSLTIQCQVDSQVTMMFWYRQQPGQSLTLIATANQGSEATYESGFVIDKFPISRPNLTFSTLTVSNMSPEDSSIYLCSVVPGLLNTEAFFGQGTRLTVV.

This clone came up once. In DNA form, the CDR3 reads TGTGCCAGCAGCGCACGGACTAGCGGGAGGTATGAGCAGTTCTTC. Translation gives CASSARTSGRYEQFF. The chain carries TRBV7-6 and TRBJ2-1; the match to TRBD2 covers 14 bases. This CDR3 has 15 amino acids. Germline CDR1 SGHVS, CDR2 FNYEAQ. V was clipped by 5 bases and J by 8 bases; unmatched bases: 5. Variable domain in full (rest from reference TRBV7-6 and TRBJ2-1): GAGVSQSPRYKVTKRGQDVALRCDPISGHVSLYWYRQALGQGPEFLTYFNYEAQQDKSGLPNDRFSAERPEGSISTLTIQRTEQRDSAMYRCASSARTSGRYEQFFGPGTRLTVL.

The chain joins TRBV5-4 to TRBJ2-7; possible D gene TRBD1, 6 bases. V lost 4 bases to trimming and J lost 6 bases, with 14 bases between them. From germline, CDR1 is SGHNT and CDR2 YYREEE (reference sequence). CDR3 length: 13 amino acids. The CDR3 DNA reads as TGTGCCAGCAGCAGGCAGGGGTCATCCGAGCAGTACTTC. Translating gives CASSRQGSSEQYF.

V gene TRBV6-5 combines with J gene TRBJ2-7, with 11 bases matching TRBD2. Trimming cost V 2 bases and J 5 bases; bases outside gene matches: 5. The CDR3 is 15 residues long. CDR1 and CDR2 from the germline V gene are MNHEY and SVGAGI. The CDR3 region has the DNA TGTGCCAGCAGTTACGAACTAGCGGGGGCCCACGAGCAGTACTTC. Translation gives CASSYELAGAHEQYF.